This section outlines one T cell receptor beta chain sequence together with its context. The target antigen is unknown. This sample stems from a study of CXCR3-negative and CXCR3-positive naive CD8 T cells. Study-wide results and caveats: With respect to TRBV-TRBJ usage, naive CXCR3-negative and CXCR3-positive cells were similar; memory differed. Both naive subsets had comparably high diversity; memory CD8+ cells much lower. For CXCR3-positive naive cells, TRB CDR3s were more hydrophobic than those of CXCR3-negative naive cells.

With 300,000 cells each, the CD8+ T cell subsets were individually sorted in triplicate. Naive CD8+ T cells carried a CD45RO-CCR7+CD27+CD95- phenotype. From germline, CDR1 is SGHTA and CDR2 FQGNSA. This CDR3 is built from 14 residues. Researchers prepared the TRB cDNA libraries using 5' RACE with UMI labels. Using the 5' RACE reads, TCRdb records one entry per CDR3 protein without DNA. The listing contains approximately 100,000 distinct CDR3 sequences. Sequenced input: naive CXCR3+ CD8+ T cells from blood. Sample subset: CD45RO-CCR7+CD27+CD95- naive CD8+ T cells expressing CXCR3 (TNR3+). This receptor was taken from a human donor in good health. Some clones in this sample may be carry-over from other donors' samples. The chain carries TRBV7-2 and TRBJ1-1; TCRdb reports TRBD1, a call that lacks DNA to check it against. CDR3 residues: CASSSRGLGTEAFF.